This T cell receptor beta chain was obtained from a study of T cell responses to AZD1222 COVID-19 vaccine. Findings and limits, study-wide: Without day 14 samples, only post-peak T cell repertoires were studied. Clonal diversity was possibly underestimated; the donors were predominantly white British and more often female. Nearly half of the spike-specific TCRs reportedly recognize variant regions that carry no mutations.

Trimming removed 5 bases from V and 6 bases from J, with 16 bases in between. CDR3 length equals 14 residues. Germline V CDR1 and CDR2: SGHDN, FVKESK. TCRdb's copy holds only in-frame clones and misses some; the assay was immunoSEQ multiplex PCR. Of some 100,000 clones listed, approximately 87% are singletons. Regarding this clone: Its antigen is unknown.

The sample was peripheral blood, taken on day 0 of AZD1222 vaccination. The clonotype originates from an adult in good health. V and J are TRBV14 and TRBJ1-1; no reliable D call. The CDR3 coding sequence is TGTGCCAGCAGCTTAACGTCGGGGTCGGCTGAAGCTTTCTTT. Its translation is CASSLTSGSAEAFF. Together with reference TRBV14 and TRBJ1-1, the CDR3 gives the full variable domain: EAGVTQFPSHSVIEKGQTVTLRCDPISGHDNLYWYRRVMGKEIKFLLHFVKESKQDESGMPNNRFLAERTGGTYSTLKVQPAELEDSGVYFCASSLTSGSAEAFFGQGTRLTVV.